This TCR beta chain was identified during a study of blood T cell repertoires in COVID-19. Germline values: CDR1 MNHEY, CDR2 SVGEGT. V lost 5 bases to trimming and J lost 5 bases, with 16 bases between them. CDR3 length equals 16 residues. Authors' analysis steps: Cell counts per sample came from amplifying reference gene primers. Sequencing was performed with immunoSEQ multiplex PCR; in TCRdb, only in-frame clones are kept and a portion is missing. The DNA gave D and trimming, while V, J and clone size come from that table. The sample holds under 200,000 clones, 80% to 85% seen once. The V call is TRBV6-2 or TRBV6-3, the J call TRBJ1-6; a possible D gene is TRBD1 (6 bases). The sequencing sample was made of peripheral blood. This receptor was identified in a woman between 65 and 79 years old with COVID-19, enrolled during active disease. CDR3 sequence reads: CASSQGNWLNNSPLHF. The CDR3, as DNA: TGTGCCAGCAGTCAGGGGAACTGGCTGAATAATTCACCCCTCCACTTT.